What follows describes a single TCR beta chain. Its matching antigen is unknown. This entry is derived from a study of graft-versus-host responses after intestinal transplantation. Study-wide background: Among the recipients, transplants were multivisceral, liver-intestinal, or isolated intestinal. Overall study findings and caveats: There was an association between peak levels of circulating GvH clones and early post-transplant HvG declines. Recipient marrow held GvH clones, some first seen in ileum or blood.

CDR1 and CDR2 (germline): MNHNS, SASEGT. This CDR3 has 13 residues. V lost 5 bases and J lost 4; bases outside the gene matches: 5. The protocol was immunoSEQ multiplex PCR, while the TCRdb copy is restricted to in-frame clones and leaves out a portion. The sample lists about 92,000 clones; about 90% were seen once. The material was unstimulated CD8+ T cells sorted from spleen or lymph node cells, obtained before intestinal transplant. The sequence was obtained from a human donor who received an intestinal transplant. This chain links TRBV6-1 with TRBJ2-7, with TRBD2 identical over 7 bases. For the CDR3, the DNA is TGTGCCAGCAGTCAAGGGGAGGGGTACGAGCAGTACTTC. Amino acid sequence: CASSQGEGYEQYF.